Below, 20 T cell receptor beta chains from the same sample are listed, as sequenced in a study of Graves' ophthalmopathy and Graves' hyperthyroidism. Researchers took RNA transcripts and amplified TCR beta CDR3 regions from them. A first-round RT-PCR used HTBI primers, followed by a second-round multiplex PCR. TCRdb re-derived calls from the multiplex PCR reads in MiXCR, one entry per CDR3 protein. The sample contains about 1.2 million distinct CDR3 sequences, about two fifths of which appear only once. The sequencing sample was made of peripheral blood or thyroid tissue (not recorded which). Source of these receptors: an adult man with Graves' hyperthyroidism.

The rearrangement uses TRBV20-1 and TRBJ2-7; 10 nucleotides line up with TRBD2. Germline CDR1 DFQATT, CDR2 SNEGSKA (reference sequence). Trimming took 1 base from V and 3 from J; bases not matched to a gene: 6. This CDR3 region has 15 residues. Here the CDR3 reads CSARVPLAGSYEQYF. The CDR3 nucleotides read TGCAGTGCTAGAGTCCCACTAGCGGGAAGCTACGAGCAGTACTTC.

Many counts were recorded for this clonotype. V usage is TRBV7-9 and J usage is TRBJ1-2; D unresolved. The V end lost 1 base, the J end lost 2 bases, and 23 bases lay between the germline ends. CDR3 length: 19 amino acids. The germline gives CDR1 SEHNR, CDR2 FQNEAQ (reference sequence). The CDR3 loop reads CASSLVHIHKTGVNYGYTF. CDR3 in DNA: TGTGCCAGCAGCTTAGTCCATATACACAAAACCGGCGTAAACTATGGCTACACCTTC.

This chain connects TRBV7-2 to TRBJ2-7; D gene uncertain. The CDR3 has 13 residues. V shed 5 bases and J shed 2 bases, with 10 bases lying between them. Germline CDR1 SGHTA, CDR2 FQGNSA. CDR3 coding DNA: TGTGCCAGCAGCCCGCTAAGCACCTACGAGCAGTACTTC. This translates into CASSPLSTYEQYF.

Many counts were recorded for this clonotype. This sequence joins TRBV6-5 and TRBJ1-2; unclear D gene. Trimming removed 5 bases at V and 8 bases at J, with 0 bases between. The CDR3 spans 8 residues. The V gene's germline CDR1 is MNHEY and CDR2 SVGAGI. CDR3 DNA sequence: TGTGCCAGCAGTGGCTACACCTTC. It yields the protein CASSGYTF.

This clonotype has ten or more counts. The chain employs TRBV25-1 and TRBJ1-1; D unclear. The CDR3 is made up of 11 amino acids. Germline values: CDR1 MGHDK, CDR2 SYGVNS. Trimming left V 3 bases short and J 8 bases short, with 7 bases between. The CDR3 DNA sequence: TGTGCCAGCAGTGACTCCTGGGAAGCTTTCTTT. It yields the protein CASSDSWEAFF.

This rearrangement joins TRBV6-2 or TRBV6-3 to TRBJ2-7; 8 bases agree with TRBD1. Germline lookup yields CDR1 MNHEY and CDR2 SVGEGT. The CDR3 runs 15 residues. Trimming at V came to 3 bases and at J to 5 bases, leaving 9 bases not matched to a gene. The chain's CDR3 is CASSYHQDRVDEQYF. CDR3 nucleotide sequence: TGTGCCAGCAGTTATCACCAGGACAGGGTCGACGAGCAGTACTTC.

The chain has TRBV10-3 and TRBJ2-7; D is unresolved. The CDR3 extends over 12 amino acids. V was clipped by 7 bases and J by 2 bases, with 9 bases between them. Germline loops: CDR1 ENHRY, CDR2 SYGVKD. This chain's CDR3 is CAIKGSTYEQYF. CDR3 DNA: TGTGCCATCAAGGGTAGCACCTACGAGCAGTACTTC.

Notes on this clonotype: A much larger clone lies a single base off, so this may be a read error. The chain carries TRBV7-9 and TRBJ1-2; D unclear. The CDR3 is made up of 14 amino acids. Germline V lookup: CDR1 SEHNR, CDR2 FQNEAQ (reference sequence). Trimming removed 7 bases at V and 1 base at J, with 13 bases between. CDR3 sequence (DNA): TGTGCCAGCACCCATGGCAGTCTTAACTATGGCTACACCTTC. Its translation is CASTHGSLNYGYTF.

V gene TRBV7-8 combines with J gene TRBJ1-1; no definite D call. The V gene's germline CDR1 is SGHVS and CDR2 FQNEAQ. V lost 1 base, J lost 1 base, and 7 bases lay in between. The CDR3 contains 14 residues. The chain's CDR3 is CASSLVVANTEAFF. Here the CDR3 DNA reads TGTGCCAGCAGCTTAGTCGTCGCGAACACTGAAGCTTTCTTT.

The chain carries TRBV19 and TRBJ1-6, with a possible D match to TRBD1 (5 bases). The CDR3 extends over 13 amino acids. CDR1 is LNHDA, CDR2 SQIVND, per germline (reference sequence). Trimming took 9 bases from V and 9 from J, leaving 15 bases between them. The CDR3 region has the DNA TGTGCCAGCCAGGGAGAGATCGGTTCACCCCTCCACTTT. Amino acid sequence: CASQGEIGSPLHF.

Ten or more counts support this clonotype. The chain uses TRBV6-6 and TRBJ1-1; a possible D gene is TRBD1 (5 bases). The germline V and J ends were trimmed by 5 bases and 6 bases, with 16 bases remaining between them. CDR3 length: 14 amino acids. In germline, CDR1 is MNHNY, CDR2 SVGAGI (reference sequence). The CDR3 DNA follows: TGTGCCAGCAGTGTGATTGCGGGGGTATCTGAAGCTTTCTTT. It translates to CASSVIAGVSEAFF.

This clonotype was observed at least ten times. V usage is TRBV5-1 and J usage is TRBJ2-7; 7 bases line up with TRBD1. Per the germline V gene, CDR1 is SGHRS and CDR2 is YFSETQ. The CDR3 contains 15 residues. Trimming took 0 bases from V and 2 from J; bases not matched to a gene: 5. CDR3 DNA sequence: TGCGCCAGCAGCTTGGTTGGACAGGTAACCTACGAGCAGTACTTC. This encodes CASSLVGQVTYEQYF. Full variable domain (rest looked up from reference TRBV5-1 and TRBJ2-7): KAGVTQTPRYLIKTRGQQVTLSCSPISGHRSVSWYQQTPGQGLQFLFEYFSETQRNKGNFPGRFSGRQFSNSRSEMNVSTLELGDSALYLCASSLVGQVTYEQYFGPGTRLTVT.

The V and J genes are TRBV20-1 and TRBJ1-2; TRBD1 aligns across 7 bases. J was trimmed by 2 bases and V by 5 bases; bases with no gene match: 5. The CDR3 covers 13 residues. Germline V gene data show CDR1 as DFQATT and CDR2 as SNEGSKA (reference sequence). In DNA form, the CDR3 reads TGCAGTGCTCGAGGACAGGCAAACTATGGCTACACCTTC. This translates into CSARGQANYGYTF.

Notes on this clonotype: A single base separates this from a much larger clone, so it may be a read error. V usage is TRBV12-3 or TRBV12-4 and J usage is TRBJ1-5; perhaps TRBD1 as D (5 bases). V was trimmed by 2 bases and J by 5 bases, leaving 16 bases between them. This CDR3 comprises 16 residues. CDR3 amino acids: CASSLRSGALHQPQHF. Here the CDR3 DNA reads TGTGCCAGCAGTTTAAGGTCCGGGGCACTTCATCAGCCCCAGCATTTT.

The chain joins TRBV29-1 to TRBJ1-4; possibly TRBD1 for D (5 bases). CDR3 length: 13 residues. Per germline, CDR1 SQVTM and CDR2 ANQGSEA. V was trimmed by 6 bases and J by 8 bases, leaving 16 bases between them. The CDR3 loop is CSVVDDSWEKLFF. The DNA of the CDR3 is TGCAGCGTCGTGGACGACAGTTGGGAAAAACTGTTTTTT.

The chain links TRBV29-1 to TRBJ2-7, with a weak D call TRBD2 (5 bases). The CDR3 runs 15 residues. CDR1 and CDR2 (germline): SQVTM, ANQGSEA. Trimming took off 4 bases at V and 2 bases at J, with 18 bases between the two ends. The CDR3 sequence: CSVGETGSRAYEQYF. The CDR3 nucleotides read TGCAGCGTTGGAGAAACGGGGAGCCGGGCCTACGAGCAGTACTTC.

The rearrangement uses TRBV29-1 and TRBJ1-1; the match to TRBD1 covers 8 bases. Germline-derived CDR1 and CDR2 are SQVTM and ANQGSEA. The CDR3 is 14 residues long. V was clipped by 0 bases and J by 5 bases; unmatched bases: 5. CDR3 sequence: CSVEEDRVQTEAFF. The CDR3, as DNA: TGCAGCGTTGAAGAGGACAGGGTGCAGACTGAAGCTTTCTTT.

This clonotype is a singleton in its sample. This chain connects TRBV7-3 to TRBJ1-6; D may be TRBD1 (5 bases). CDR1 is SGHTA and CDR2 is FQGTGA in the germline V gene. This CDR3 spans 17 amino acids. Trimming removed 1 base at V and 0 bases at J, with 10 bases between. The CDR3 loop is CASSLIGGSSYNSPLHF. For the CDR3, the DNA is TGTGCCAGCAGCTTAATCGGGGGAAGCTCCTATAATTCACCCCTCCACTTT.

This clonotype was detected a few times. V is TRBV6-6 and J is TRBJ2-5; TRBD1 aligns across 7 bases. The CDR3 is made up of 16 amino acids. Germline values: CDR1 MNHNY, CDR2 SVGAGI (reference sequence). With V trimmed by 5 bases and J by 4 bases, 13 bases remained unmatched. As DNA, the CDR3 is TGTGCCAGCAGTGACCCCAGAAACAGGGGCCGAGAGACCCAGTACTTC. This translates into CASSDPRNRGRETQYF.

V gene TRBV5-1 combines with J gene TRBJ2-7; 7 bases match TRBD1. Per the germline V gene, CDR1 is SGHRS and CDR2 is YFSETQ. V lost 0 bases and J lost 3; bases outside the gene matches: 6. This CDR3 spans 15 amino acids. CDR3 nucleotide sequence: TGCGCCAGCAGCTTGGATTTGGACAGGTACTACGAGCAGTACTTC. Amino acid sequence: CASSLDLDRYYEQYF.